Each of the 28 T cell receptor beta chains below was sequenced from the same sample in a study of blood T cell repertoires in COVID-19. The repertoire was sequenced with immunoSEQ multiplex PCR; TCRdb's copy has only in-frame clones and lacks some. Seen here are roughly 330,000 clones, around 87% observed once, and the top ten hold approximately 5%. The sequenced sample consisted of PBMCs or T cells enriched from blood (not recorded which). These receptor sequences come from a woman aged 30 to 39 who had recovered from COVID-19.

This clone was counted once. The J gene is TRBJ2-7, the V gene TRBV6-2 or TRBV6-3, with TRBD2 as a possible D gene (5 bases). Trimming removed 5 bases from V and 0 bases from J, with 17 bases in between. In germline, CDR1 is MNHEY, CDR2 SVGEGT. This CDR3 region has 16 residues. In DNA form, the CDR3 reads TGTGCCAGCAGTACCCCCTGGCTAGCTGACTCCTACGAGCAGTACTTC. This translates into CASSTPWLADSYEQYF.

Details on this clone: Other DNA sequences in the same sample also yield this CDR3. The gene calls are TRBV12-3 or TRBV12-4 and TRBJ1-2; tentative D call: TRBD1 (5 bases). Trimming took off 6 bases at V and 7 bases at J, with 9 bases between the two ends. This CDR3 has 11 amino acids. Here the CDR3 DNA reads TGTGCCAGCAGCCCGGGGGGTGGCTACACCTTC. This codes for CASSPGGGYTF.

This clone appeared a few times. The V call is TRBV28, the J call TRBJ2-4; possibly TRBD2 for D (5 bases). Germline V gene sequence: CDR1 MDHEN, CDR2 SYDVKM. The V gene lost 2 bases and the J gene lost 11 bases, with 28 bases spanning the gap. The CDR3 length is 18 residues. Here the CDR3 DNA reads TGTGCCAGCAGTTTACCTCCCTCTCGGACTCCCGAGACCCCATTTCAGTACTTC. It yields the protein CASSLPPSRTPETPFQYF. Using reference TRBV28 and TRBJ2-4 for the parts outside the CDR3, the full variable domain is DVKVTQSSRYLVKRTGEKVFLECVQDMDHENMFWYRQDPGLGLRLIYFSYDVKMKEKGDIPEGYSVSREKKERFSLILESASTNQTSMYLCASSLPPSRTPETPFQYFGAGTRLSVL.

This clone was counted once. The sample has other DNA sequences that encode this CDR3 too. The chain links TRBV6-5 to TRBJ2-7; 8 bases match TRBD1. Germline V lookup: CDR1 MNHEY, CDR2 SVGAGI. This CDR3 is built from 15 residues. Germline trimming cut 0 bases from V and 1 base from J; bases unmatched to any gene: 2. CDR3 sequence reads: CASSYSTGVSYEQYF. The CDR3 DNA reads TGTGCCAGCAGTTACTCGACAGGGGTATCCTACGAGCAGTACTTC.

This rearrangement joins TRBV7-2 to TRBJ1-2, with D possibly TRBD1 on 5 matching bases. V was pared by 4 bases and J by 0 bases, with 12 bases between. In germline, CDR1 is SGHTA, CDR2 FQGNSA. The CDR3 has 15 amino acids. The CDR3 here is CASSSPRDPNYGYTF. Here the CDR3 DNA reads TGTGCCAGCAGCTCACCCAGGGATCCTAACTATGGCTACACCTTC.

This clone was recorded only once. The chain uses TRBV3-1 (or the pseudogene TRBV3-2) and TRBJ2-2; D may be TRBD2 (6 bases). The length of the CDR3 is 13 residues. Germline V gives CDR1 LGHDT, CDR2 YNNKEL (reference sequence). The V gene lost 4 bases and the J gene lost 3 bases, with 6 bases spanning the gap. The DNA of the CDR3 is TGTGCCAGCAGCCGACTAGACACCGGGGAGCTGTTTTTT. This sequence encodes CASSRLDTGELFF.

V and J are TRBV7-3 and TRBJ1-6, with no clear D. Germline CDR1 and CDR2: SGHTA and FQGTGA. The V end was cut by 0 bases, the J end by 8 bases, with 11 bases between. There are 15 residues in the CDR3. DNA of the CDR3: TGTGCCAGCAGCTTAACGGGCATCACGGATTCACCCCTCCACTTT. Amino acids: CASSLTGITDSPLHF.

V and J are TRBV24-1 and TRBJ2-3; 9 bases agree with TRBD1. This CDR3 comprises 16 residues. Losses at the gene ends were 3 bases for V and 2 bases for J; bases not matched to a gene: 5. Germline lookup yields CDR1 KGHDR and CDR2 SFDVKD. The CDR3 spells CATSDNRDRDTDTQYF. Written as DNA, the CDR3 is TGTGCCACCAGTGATAACCGGGACAGGGACACAGATACGCAGTATTTT.

The DNA for the CDR3 is TGTGCCAGCTCACCGCCGGACAGGGTGTATAGTGGCTACACCTTC. Translation: CASSPPDRVYSGYTF. The genes are TRBV18 and TRBJ1-2, with TRBD1 identical over 8 bases. This CDR3 is built from 15 residues. J lost 7 bases, V lost 3 bases, and 10 bases had no gene match. CDR1 is KGHSH and CDR2 is LQKENI in the germline V gene.

The rearrangement links TRBV19 to TRBJ1-5; D gene uncertain. The germline gives CDR1 LNHDA, CDR2 SQIVND (reference sequence). Trimming left V 7 bases short and J 6 bases short, with 16 bases between. The CDR3 runs 14 residues. The CDR3 sequence is CASTPGEGGQPQHF. DNA of the CDR3: TGTGCCAGTACCCCTGGTGAGGGAGGTCAGCCCCAGCATTTT.

The rearrangement joins TRBV9 to TRBJ2-7, with 8 positions matching TRBD1. The germline gives CDR1 SGDLS, CDR2 YYNGEE. The junction had 5 bases not matched to a gene; V was cut back by 0 bases and J by 0 bases. This CDR3 is 16 amino acids long. CDR3 loop: CASSVAGQATSYEQYF. The CDR3 nucleotides are TGTGCCAGCAGCGTAGCGGGACAGGCCACCTCCTACGAGCAGTACTTC.

In its sample, this clone was seen a few times. The V call is TRBV2, the J call TRBJ1-2; D uncertain. The V gene's germline CDR1 is SNHLY and CDR2 FYNNEI. This CDR3 spans 18 amino acids. V lost 4 bases and J 4 bases, leaving 25 bases between the germline ends. The CDR3 nucleotides read TGTGCCAGCAGTGCTTCTTCTTTACGGGCCGGAGGTGGCTATGGCTACACCTTC. Translated, it gives CASSASSLRAGGGYGYTF.

This chain joins TRBV4-1 and TRBJ1-1; a weak D match, TRBD1 (5 bases). The CDR3 contains 12 residues. V was pared by 2 bases and J by 6 bases, with 7 bases between. The germline V gene encodes CDR1 MGHRA and CDR2 YSYEKL. This CDR3 is CASSQRGSEAFF. CDR3 sequence (DNA): TGCGCCAGCAGCCAACGGGGGTCTGAAGCTTTCTTT.

This sequence joins TRBV19 and TRBJ2-5; D is uncertain. CDR3 length: 14 residues. CDR1 is LNHDA, CDR2 SQIVND, per germline (reference sequence). Trimming left V 2 bases short and J 5 bases short, with 12 bases between. CDR3 region: CASSITVNKETQYF. In DNA, the CDR3 is TGTGCCAGTAGTATAACAGTTAATAAGGAGACCCAGTACTTC.

This chain links TRBV27 with TRBJ2-1, with a weak D call TRBD1 (8 bases). This CDR3 is 16 amino acids long. Trimming shortened V by 5 bases and J by 4 bases, and 18 bases separated the two germline ends. The germline V gene encodes CDR1 MNHEY and CDR2 SMNVEV (reference sequence). CDR3 loop: CASSPQGGTLYNEQFF. DNA for the CDR3: TGTGCCAGCAGTCCACAGGGGGGGACCCTGTACAATGAGCAGTTCTTC.

J is TRBJ2-1 and V is TRBV5-4; 12 positions agree with TRBD2. The CDR3 has 14 amino acids. The trim removed 5 bases at V and 9 bases at J, leaving 6 bases unmatched. Germline V gene lookup returns CDR1 SGHNT and CDR2 YYREEE (reference sequence). CDR3: CASRLAGGPSEQFF. The DNA of the CDR3 is TGTGCCAGCAGGCTAGCGGGGGGGCCTAGTGAGCAGTTCTTC.

This clone was observed a single time. Germline and junction disagree at one end, which may indicate a read error. J is TRBJ2-1 and V is TRBV6-4, with 8 bases matching TRBD1. Germline CDR1 is MRHNA and CDR2 is SNTAGT. The length of the CDR3 is 13 residues. In DNA form, the CDR3 reads TGTGCCAGCAGTGACTCGCTCAGGGGGCGGGTGATCTTC. Its protein product is CASSDSLRGRVIF.

This sequence joins TRBV5-1 and TRBJ2-5; TRBD2 matches 12 bases. The trim removed 4 bases at V and 1 base at J, leaving 5 bases unmatched. The CDR3 loop spans 16 amino acids. The germline CDR1 and CDR2 sequences are SGHRS and YFSETQ. CDR3: CASSVLAGGLQETQYF. CDR3 DNA sequence: TGCGCCAGCAGCGTTCTAGCGGGGGGGCTCCAAGAGACCCAGTACTTC.

This clone was observed a single time. The V call is TRBV7-2, the J call TRBJ2-7, with a weak D call TRBD2 (5 bases). Germline V gives CDR1 SGHTA, CDR2 FQGNSA. The CDR3 covers 12 residues. V lost 3 bases, J lost 9 bases, and 12 bases lay in between. CDR3 sequence: CASSLSGARQYF. In DNA form, the CDR3 reads TGTGCCAGCAGCTTGAGCGGCGCCAGGCAGTACTTC.

J is TRBJ1-6 and V is TRBV6-2 or TRBV6-3; D may be TRBD1 (6 bases). Trimming removed 5 bases from V and 12 bases from J, with 35 bases in between. The germline V gene has CDR1 MNHEY and CDR2 SVGEGT. This CDR3 is built from 20 residues. This CDR3 is CASSILLEFWTTGKDGPLHF. The CDR3 coding sequence is TGTGCCAGCAGTATACTACTCGAGTTTTGGACCACAGGGAAGGATGGACCCCTCCACTTT.

CDR3 DNA: TGTGCCAGCAGCTTAGGCAGTCCCCTCACTGAAGCTTTCTTT. The encoded protein is CASSLGSPLTEAFF. The chain couples TRBV13 to TRBJ1-1; D is uncertain. Trimming stripped 0 bases from V and 4 bases from J, with 9 bases between. The CDR3 sequence is 14 residues long. Per germline, CDR1 PRHDT and CDR2 FYEKMQ (reference sequence).

V and J are TRBV19 and TRBJ2-3, with TRBD2 matching 7 bases. The CDR3 contains 12 residues. V lost 5 bases, J lost 8 bases, and 4 bases stayed unmatched. Germline loops: CDR1 LNHDA, CDR2 SQIVND (reference sequence). CDR3 loop: CASSPSGGTQYF. The CDR3 DNA is TGTGCCAGTAGTCCCTCGGGGGGTACGCAGTATTTT.

The CDR3 DNA reads as TGTGCCAGCAGCGAGAGGGGGGGTGAAAAACTGTTTTTT. Protein product: CASSERGGEKLFF. The V and J genes are TRBV11-3 and TRBJ1-4; TRBD1 is a possible D gene (6 bases). The CDR3 has 13 amino acids. Trimming removed 5 bases at V and 7 bases at J, with 11 bases between. Germline V gene lookup returns CDR1 SGHNT and CDR2 YENEEA.

This chain uses TRBV13 with TRBJ1-2; TRBD1 might be the D (6 bases). In germline, CDR1 is PRHDT, CDR2 FYEKMQ (reference sequence). The CDR3 spans 12 residues. Deletions cut 2 bases from V and 8 bases from J, with 9 bases between. DNA for the CDR3: TGTGCCAGCAGCTTACAGGGGCGAGGCTACACCTTC. Its protein product is CASSLQGRGYTF.

The chain links TRBV2 to TRBJ1-5, with 9 nucleotides matching TRBD1. The trim removed 8 bases at V and 7 bases at J, leaving 15 bases unmatched. The CDR3 runs to 16 residues. Germline V gives CDR1 SNHLY, CDR2 FYNNEI. The CDR3: CASGDLWDRARQPQHF. The CDR3 DNA follows: TGTGCCAGCGGAGACCTGTGGGACAGGGCAAGGCAGCCCCAGCATTTT.

This chain links TRBV27 with TRBJ2-1; 11 nucleotides agree with TRBD2. CDR3 length: 17 residues. Germline V CDR1 and CDR2: MNHEY, SMNVEV (reference sequence). V lost 7 bases and J lost 7; bases outside the gene matches: 15. The CDR3 is CASTYTKTSGVGNEQFF. CDR3 in DNA: TGTGCCAGCACATACACAAAGACTAGCGGGGTCGGAAATGAGCAGTTCTTC.

As DNA, the CDR3 is TGCGCCAGCAGCCAAGGCCCTAGGGGCGGGGGGGCGTCCTACAATGAGCAGTTCTTC. Translating it yields CASSQGPRGGGASYNEQFF. J is TRBJ2-1 and V is TRBV4-1; 9 nucleotides agree with TRBD2. V shed 1 base, J shed 1 base, and the junction held 11 bases outside the gene matches. The V gene's germline CDR1 is MGHRA and CDR2 YSYEKL. This CDR3 spans 19 amino acids.

This chain connects TRBV27 to TRBJ1-1; D is perhaps TRBD1 (5 bases). This CDR3 region has 14 residues. V shed 3 bases and J shed 1 base, with 9 bases lying between them. Germline assignment: CDR1 MNHEY and CDR2 SMNVEV (reference sequence). For the CDR3, the DNA is TGTGCCAGCAGTTTGGGGGGAGGGAACACTGAAGCTTTCTTT. It yields the protein CASSLGGGNTEAFF.